The T cell receptor (beta chain) under discussion was sequenced for a study of T cells in localized non-small cell lung cancer (dated by TCRdb to about 2020). Background for the entire study: The study analyzed T cell repertoires of about 230 early-stage NSCLC patients, comparing tumors and uninvolved tumor-adjacent lungs. The cohort consisted of 200 to 250 treatment-naive NSCLC patients whose localized lung tumors had been resected. NSCLC patients had a mean age of around 61 years, and fewer than 150 were male and around 99 female.

Points the paper makes about the study in general: A median of 57 of the top 100 tumor clones were detected in paired uninvolved adjacent lung, and around 30 of these tumor clones were also found among the top 100 clones of the paired uninvolved adjacent lung. Because the study design was exploratory, TCR variables were selected using unadjusted p-values without false-discovery rate correction. Uninvolved tumor-adjacent lung showed the highest T cell clonality, higher than tumor, which suggests more focused antigenic responses in the uninvolved tumor-adjacent lung. Longer overall survival was associated with higher blood T cell density, whereas shorter survival was associated with higher adjacent-lung clonality. Because multi-region sequencing of the tumors was not done, intratumor heterogeneity could not be ruled out.

At diagnosis, peripheral blood, uninvolved tumor-adjacent lung and tumor were collected and were preserved as a mix of fresh-frozen and FFPE material. Blood samples were analyzed as peripheral blood mononuclear cells for TCR repertoire profiling. CDR1 is given as SQVTM and CDR2 as ANQGSEA, both from the germline V gene. Germline trimming: 5 bases from V, 0 bases from J; junction bases outside gene matches: 9. The CDR3 runs 15 amino acids, cysteine and phenylalanine included. The retained sequence is limited to the CDR3, 45 bases, with the frame set at the first base. As for this clone: The target of this receptor is not known. Within one base of it there is no much larger clone, and no base qualities were kept.

The immunoSEQ Assay was used to sequence TCR beta CDR3 regions from DNA. Under the source paper's analysis protocol: To compute T cell density, TCR beta template counts were normalized to usable DNA, which was estimated by amplifying housekeeping genes. Using the preseqR package, richness was estimated by extrapolating to 120,000 templates for tissue samples and 400,000 templates for PBMC samples. Clonality was taken to be one minus Pielou's evenness. Differential abundance testing on productive amino-acid clonotypes, with a minimum total count of 5 and an alpha of 0.1, was used to identify tissue-enriched TCRs. The Jaccard Index and the Morisita Overlap Index were used to measure how much the repertoires overlapped between compartments. GLIPH clustered TCR beta CDR3s with public tetramer-defined viral CDR3s; viral motifs required at least three viral sequences plus V-gene enrichment. The table was pulled from immuneACCESS by TCRdb, which kept in-frame rearrangements only. Such tables lose some clones; where checked, under half of the loss comes from unresolved V genes, and the rest has no known cause. V, J and clone size derive from that table, while D and trimming were established from the DNA sequence. The sample data list approximately 30,000 clones, and roughly 87% of these were observed just once. In total, the top ten clones hold around a sixth of the sample.

The input for sequencing was peripheral blood mononuclear cells, taken before any cancer treatment. This TCR came from a man aged 40-75 years with stage III lung adenocarcinoma. The chain is encoded by TRBV29-1 joined to TRBJ1-1; 7 bases in between match TRBD1. The CDR3 reads CSVLRQGRMNTEAFF. The bases are TGCAGCGTTCTTCGACAGGGACGCATGAACACTGAAGCTTTCTTT.